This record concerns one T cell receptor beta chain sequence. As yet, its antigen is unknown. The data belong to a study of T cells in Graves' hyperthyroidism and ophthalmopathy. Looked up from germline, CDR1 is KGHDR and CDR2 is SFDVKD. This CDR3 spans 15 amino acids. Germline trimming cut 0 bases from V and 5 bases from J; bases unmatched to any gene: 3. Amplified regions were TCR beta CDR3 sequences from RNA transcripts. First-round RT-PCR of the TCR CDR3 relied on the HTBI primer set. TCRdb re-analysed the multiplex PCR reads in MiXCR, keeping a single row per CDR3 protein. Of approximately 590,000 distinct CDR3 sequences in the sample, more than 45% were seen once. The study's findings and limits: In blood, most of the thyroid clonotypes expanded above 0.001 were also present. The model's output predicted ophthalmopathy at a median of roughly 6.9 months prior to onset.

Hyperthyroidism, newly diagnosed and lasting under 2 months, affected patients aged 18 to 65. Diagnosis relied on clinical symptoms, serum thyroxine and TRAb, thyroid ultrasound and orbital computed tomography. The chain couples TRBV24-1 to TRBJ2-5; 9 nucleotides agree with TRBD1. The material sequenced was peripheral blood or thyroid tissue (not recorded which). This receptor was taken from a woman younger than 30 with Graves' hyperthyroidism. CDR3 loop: CATSDLTGGSETQYF. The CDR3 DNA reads TGTGCCACCAGTGATTTGACAGGGGGCTCGGAGACCCAGTACTTC.